Shown below are 10 T cell receptor beta chains from a single sample sequenced in a study of T-cell reconstitution after alpha-beta-depleted transplantation in children (dated by TCRdb to 2016 to 2018). Reading the label with the study, this specimen's treatment or condition is: allogeneic hematopoietic cell transplantation with graft depleted of TCRalphabeta T cells and CD19 B cells. Libraries were built with PCR. The instrument given in TCRdb is Illumina HiSeq 2500. TCR library preparation used molecular barcoding, with unique molecular identifiers applied to normalize quantification of the TCRbeta repertoire. The public reads were quality trimmed at Q25 with fastp and then assembled into clones with MiXCR by TCRdb, keeping productive beta chains. Rows with a matching CDR3 protein are joined into one entry that keeps the most common DNA and genes. The sample table lists 400,000 to 550,000 distinct CDR3 sequences, about 10% of them with a count of one. In total, the top ten clones hold approximately 2% of the sample.

Sample: PBMCs, taken before TCRalphabeta/CD19-depleted stem cell transplant. The receptors were gathered from a child aged 2-15 years with inherited bone marrow failure, due to receive a stem cell transplant.

This clonotype has at least ten counts. The chain is built from TRBV20-1 and TRBJ2-1; 16 positions agree with TRBD2. The V and J ends lost 4 bases and 2 bases, in that order; junction bases with no gene match: 5. CDR1 and CDR2 from the germline V gene are DFQATT and SNEGSKA (reference sequence). The length of the CDR3 is 17 residues. CDR3 amino acids: CSAISGTSGRAYNEQFF. Written as DNA, the CDR3 is TGCAGTGCTATATCCGGGACTAGCGGGAGGGCCTACAATGAGCAGTTCTTC.

This clonotype came up many times. V gene TRBV5-1 combines with J gene TRBJ2-1; no clear D gene. The CDR3 is made up of 13 amino acids. Per the germline V gene, CDR1 is SGHRS and CDR2 is YFSETQ. With 7 bases removed from V and 5 bases from J, the gap between germline ends came to 13 bases. CDR3 coding DNA: TGCGCCAGCCAAGAGCCCGGCGACAATGAGCAGTTCTTC. This sequence encodes CASQEPGDNEQFF.

This clonotype appeared many times. This rearrangement joins TRBV4-3 to TRBJ2-1, with 10 bases that match TRBD2. V lost 4 bases to trimming and J lost 9 bases; unmatched junction nucleotides: 12. Germline lookup yields CDR1 LGHNA and CDR2 YSLEER. The CDR3 is 16 residues long. The CDR3 loop is CASSPIPGLASTEQFF. For the CDR3, the DNA is TGCGCCAGCAGCCCCATACCGGGACTAGCGTCTACTGAGCAGTTCTTC.

This clonotype was detected only a few times. The chain couples TRBV20-1 to TRBJ1-2; TRBD1 might be the D (5 bases). Germline CDR1 and CDR2: DFQATT and SNEGSKA (reference sequence). Trimming stripped 6 bases from V and 6 bases from J, with 20 bases between. The CDR3 contains 14 residues. CDR3 residues: CSAKGGGIIHGYTF. CDR3 sequence (DNA): TGCAGTGCCAAAGGCGGGGGTATTATCCATGGCTACACCTTC.

The gene calls are TRBV4-3 and TRBJ1-2, with 8 bases that match TRBD1. Trimming cost V 3 bases and J 4 bases; bases outside gene matches: 7. Germline CDR1 is LGHNA and CDR2 is YSLEER. This CDR3 has 15 residues. The CDR3 protein is CASSQAGQGFYGYTF. CDR3 nucleotides: TGCGCCAGCAGCCAGGCCGGACAGGGCTTCTATGGCTACACCTTC.

This clonotype was counted ten times or more. This chain links TRBV29-1 with TRBJ2-1, with TRBD2 identical over 12 bases. Germline V lookup: CDR1 SQVTM, CDR2 ANQGSEA. The CDR3 sequence is 16 residues long. V shed 7 bases and J 6 bases; nucleotides not matched to a gene: 13. The CDR3 reads CSAASGRASTSNEQFF. The CDR3 region has the DNA TGCAGCGCTGCTAGCGGGAGGGCCAGCACAAGCAATGAGCAGTTCTTC.

V gene TRBV5-5 combines with J gene TRBJ2-7; D may correspond to TRBD1 or TRBD2 (5 bases each). CDR3 size: 14 residues. Germline V lookup: CDR1 SGHKS, CDR2 YYEKEE (reference sequence). Deletions cut 3 bases from V and 0 bases from J, with 10 bases between. CDR3 loop: CASSYRDLSYEQYF. The CDR3 DNA is TGTGCCAGCAGCTACCGGGACCTCTCCTACGAGCAGTACTTC.

This clonotype was picked up a small number of times. The chain recombines TRBV20-1 with TRBJ2-7; 10 nucleotides match TRBD2. CDR1 is DFQATT, CDR2 SNEGSKA, per germline (reference sequence). The J segment lost 2 bases and the V segment lost 5 bases, leaving 12 bases of the junction unmatched. The CDR3 contains 16 residues. In DNA form, the CDR3 reads TGCAGTGCTGGGGACCCTAGCGGGAGACCGACCTACGAGCAGTACTTC. Its protein product is CSAGDPSGRPTYEQYF.

The chain carries TRBV9 and TRBJ1-6; D ambiguous. Trimming pared 0 bases from V and 9 bases from J, leaving 16 bases between. The CDR3 sequence is 16 residues long. Germline assignment: CDR1 SGDLS and CDR2 YYNGEE. CDR3 nucleotide sequence: TGTGCCAGCAGCGTAGAGGGCACAGCCCGAGGTTCACCCCTCCACTTT. It yields the protein CASSVEGTARGSPLHF.

This clonotype has a handful of counts. The chain recombines TRBV20-1 with TRBJ2-7; tentative D call: TRBD1 (6 bases). The CDR3 spans 14 residues. The V end lost 1 base, the J end lost 4 bases, and 14 bases lay between the germline ends. CDR1 DFQATT and CDR2 SNEGSKA come from the germline V gene (reference sequence). The CDR3 region has the DNA TGCAGTGCTAGAGCCACAGGGTTGATTTACGAGCAGTACTTC. This codes for CSARATGLIYEQYF.